Listed here are 32 T cell receptor beta chains from one sample, sequenced in a study of blood T cell repertoires in COVID-19 (dated by TCRdb to about 2020). The protocol used for the library was the immunoSEQ multiplex PCR assay. TCRdb retrieved this table from immuneACCESS and kept in-frame rearrangements only. Not all clones are present; in checked studies, unresolved V genes account for under half, and no reason is known for the remainder. The sample yields 150,000 to 200,000 clones; 75% to 85% were counted once. The top ten constitute around 12% of the sample. The specimen sequenced was peripheral blood. The receptors stem from a woman over 75 with COVID-19, enrolled during active disease.

V usage is TRBV30 and J usage is TRBJ1-1; 7 positions match TRBD1. From germline, CDR1 is GTSNPN and CDR2 SVGIG (reference sequence). This CDR3 comprises 13 residues. J was trimmed by 1 base and V by 3 bases; bases with no gene match: 2. In DNA, the CDR3 is TGTGCCTGGAGGCACAGGGGGAACACTGAAGCTTTCTTT. Translation: CAWRHRGNTEAFF.

The chain links TRBV6-5 to TRBJ1-2; D gene ambiguous. Trimming cost V 7 bases and J 2 bases, with 8 bases left between them. The germline gives CDR1 MNHEY, CDR2 SVGAGI. The CDR3 is 12 residues long. DNA of the CDR3: TGTGCCAGCAACTCCTGGAACTATGGCTACACCTTC. Translated, it gives CASNSWNYGYTF.

This clone occurred a few times. V is TRBV21-1 and J is TRBJ1-5; whether TRBD1, the table's D call, matches the DNA was not checked. TRBV21-1 is noted as a pseudogene. The CDR3 spans 14 residues. CDR3 nucleotide sequence: TGTGCCAGCAGCAAAAACAGGGTCAATCAGCCCCAGCATTTT. Protein product: CASSKNRVNQPQHF.

This clone was recorded once. V and J are TRBV7-6 and TRBJ2-1; D might be TRBD1 (5 bases). V was cut by 5 bases and J by 3 bases, with 14 bases left in between. This CDR3 contains 15 residues. Per the germline V gene, CDR1 is SGHVS and CDR2 is FNYEAQ. CDR3 in amino acids: CASSPDSSLYNEQFF. CDR3 bases: TGTGCCAGCAGCCCCGACAGTTCCCTCTACAATGAGCAGTTCTTC.

The gene calls are TRBV6-4 and TRBJ2-1, with 11 bases identical to TRBD2. The V and J ends lost 6 bases and 6 bases, in that order; junction bases with no gene match: 4. CDR3 length equals 14 residues. CDR1 and CDR2 (germline): MRHNA, SNTAGT. CDR3 sequence: CASSASGRSNEQFF. The CDR3 region has the DNA TGTGCCAGCAGCGCTAGCGGGAGGAGCAATGAGCAGTTCTTC.

The rearrangement links TRBV7-2 to TRBJ1-1, with TRBD1 as a possible D gene (5 bases). Per germline, CDR1 SGHTA and CDR2 FQGNSA. The CDR3 sequence is 13 residues long. Trimming cost V 3 bases and J 4 bases, with 9 bases left between them. CDR3 coding DNA: TGTGCCAGCAGCTTGAGGGGAGGCACTGAAGCTTTCTTT. It yields the protein CASSLRGGTEAFF. Looking up the rest from reference TRBV7-2 and TRBJ1-1 gives the full variable domain: GAGVSQSPSNKVTEKGKDVELRCDPISGHTALYWYRQSLGQGLEFLIYFQGNSAPDKSGLPSDRFSAERTGGSVSTLTIQRTQQEDSAVYLCASSLRGGTEAFFGQGTRLTVV.

V and J are TRBV18 and TRBJ1-2; D unresolved. The CDR3 length is 14 residues. Germline V gene lookup returns CDR1 KGHSH and CDR2 LQKENI. The V end was cut by 0 bases, the J end by 4 bases, with 9 bases between. The CDR3 DNA reads TGTGCCAGCTCACCACCAGGCGGCTTCTATGGCTACACCTTC. Translating gives CASSPPGGFYGYTF.

This sequence joins TRBV24-1 and TRBJ2-7, with TRBD1 matching 10 bases. CDR3 length: 15 amino acids. With V trimmed by 3 bases and J by 2 bases, 3 bases remained unmatched. Germline V CDR1 and CDR2: KGHDR, SFDVKD. CDR3: CATSDPGTGAYEQYF. The CDR3 DNA reads as TGTGCCACCAGTGATCCCGGGACAGGGGCCTACGAGCAGTACTTC.

This clone turned up a few times. This chain uses TRBV4-2 with TRBJ2-7, with D perhaps TRBD2 (6 bases). Germline lookup yields CDR1 LGHNA and CDR2 YNFKEQ. V shed 4 bases and J shed 3 bases, with 16 bases lying between them. The CDR3 extends over 15 amino acids. CDR3 in amino acids: CASSLSAGRSYEQYF. The CDR3 bases are TGTGCCAGCAGCCTAAGCGCGGGACGGAGCTACGAGCAGTACTTC.

The chain recombines TRBV10-1 with TRBJ2-1; TRBD1 is a possible D gene (5 bases). Trimming took off 3 bases at V and 10 bases at J, with 19 bases between the two ends. The CDR3 covers 15 residues. Germline lookup yields CDR1 WNHNN and CDR2 SYGVQD (reference sequence). The CDR3 loop reads CASSEPRDQGREQFF. For the CDR3, the DNA is TGCGCCAGCAGTGAACCGCGCGATCAGGGTCGGGAGCAGTTCTTC.

This chain links TRBV27 with TRBJ2-3; 7 bases are shared with TRBD2. CDR1 is MNHEY, CDR2 SMNVEV, per germline (reference sequence). V gave up 11 bases and J gave up 2 bases; unmatched junction bases: 13. The CDR3 contains 15 residues. Here the CDR3 DNA reads TGTGCCTTTACAAGGGCTAGCGGACTCACAGATACGCAGTATTTT. Its protein product is CAFTRASGLTDTQYF.

The CDR3 region is CASSHPGFTEAFF. DNA of the CDR3: TGTGCCAGCAGCCACCCGGGTTTCACTGAAGCTTTCTTT. The chain recombines TRBV3-1 (or the pseudogene TRBV3-2) with TRBJ1-1; no clear D. The germline CDR1 and CDR2 sequences are LGHDT and YNNKEL (reference sequence). The CDR3 contains 13 residues. Trimming shortened V by 3 bases and J by 4 bases, and 9 bases separated the two germline ends.

This clone occurred once. The gene calls are TRBV7-2 and TRBJ2-1; 14 nucleotides line up with TRBD2. V was pared by 1 base and J by 7 bases, with 6 bases of the junction left unmatched. The germline CDR1 and CDR2 sequences are SGHTA and FQGNSA. CDR3 size: 17 residues. The CDR3 sequence is CASSLVGTSGRGNEQFF. CDR3 sequence (DNA): TGTGCCAGCAGCTTAGTCGGGACTAGCGGGAGAGGAAATGAGCAGTTCTTC. The variable domain in full, completed from reference TRBV7-2 and TRBJ2-1, reads GAGVSQSPSNKVTEKGKDVELRCDPISGHTALYWYRQSLGQGLEFLIYFQGNSAPDKSGLPSDRFSAERTGGSVSTLTIQRTQQEDSAVYLCASSLVGTSGRGNEQFFGPGTRLTVL.

In its sample, this clone was seen a few times. Its ends do not fully match the called genes, so a read error is possible. The genes are TRBV29-1 and TRBJ1-5; D is ambiguous. CDR3 length: 14 amino acids. Germline V gene lookup returns CDR1 SQVTM and CDR2 ANQGSEA. CDR3 loop: CRVGGMKLSQPQHF. DNA for the CDR3: TGCAGGGTTGGAGGGATGAAGCTTAGTCAGCCCCAGCATTTT.

The chain couples TRBV10-3 to TRBJ2-3; 7 bases agree with TRBD2. The CDR3 consists of 15 residues. V dropped 5 bases and J dropped 0; count of bases not matched to a gene: 5. Germline V gene data show CDR1 as ENHRY and CDR2 as SYGVKD. CDR3 sequence reads: CAISLAAPSTDTQYF. The CDR3 DNA reads TGTGCCATCAGTCTAGCGGCTCCTAGCACAGATACGCAGTATTTT.

The V and J genes are TRBV6-5 and TRBJ1-4; perhaps TRBD1 as D (5 bases). The germline V gene has CDR1 MNHEY and CDR2 SVGAGI. This CDR3 is built from 13 residues. Trimming pared 8 bases from V and 4 bases from J, leaving 11 bases between. The CDR3 coding sequence is TGTGCCAGCCAGGCCGGGGGTAATGAAAAACTGTTTTTT. Amino acids: CASQAGGNEKLFF.

The genes are TRBV18 and TRBJ1-1; possible D gene TRBD1, 5 bases. The germline CDR1 and CDR2 sequences are KGHSH and LQKENI. CDR3 length: 16 residues. Trimming removed 4 bases at V and 3 bases at J, with 18 bases between. For the CDR3, the DNA is TGTGCCAGCTCACGGGCCTTAGGTGCGGGGGACACTGAAGCTTTCTTT. This codes for CASSRALGAGDTEAFF.

The genes are TRBV19 and TRBJ2-3, with no clear D. The CDR3 spans 13 residues. The germline V gene encodes CDR1 LNHDA and CDR2 SQIVND (reference sequence). Trimming stripped 10 bases from V and 2 bases from J, with 13 bases between. DNA of the CDR3: TGTGCCACCTACGACACCAACACAGATACGCAGTATTTT. Translation gives CATYDTNTDTQYF.

The V gene is TRBV5-8, the J gene TRBJ2-3, with 14 positions matching TRBD2. CDR3 size: 16 residues. Per germline, CDR1 SGHTS and CDR2 YDEGEE. V was clipped by 4 bases and J by 7 bases; unmatched bases: 8. The CDR3 region is CASSEGTSGGRYTQYF. As DNA, the CDR3 is TGTGCCAGCAGCGAAGGGACTAGCGGGGGCCGGTATACGCAGTATTTT.

The chain combines TRBV7-9 with TRBJ1-3, with 8 bases identical to TRBD1. CDR3 length: 16 residues. The trim removed 1 base at V and 0 bases at J, leaving 2 bases unmatched. Per the germline V gene, CDR1 is SEHNR and CDR2 is FQNEAQ (reference sequence). The CDR3 loop reads CASSLGQGSSGNTIYF. As DNA, the CDR3 is TGTGCCAGCAGCTTAGGACAGGGGAGCTCTGGAAACACCATATATTTT.

The chain recombines TRBV27 with TRBJ2-1; 9 bases align to TRBD1. Germline V gives CDR1 MNHEY, CDR2 SMNVEV (reference sequence). The ends lost 6 bases at V and 6 bases at J; junction bases unmatched: 12. The CDR3 sequence is 16 residues long. The CDR3 nucleotides read TGTGCCAGCAGCCGAAGGACAGGGACAGGGATCAATGAGCAGTTCTTC. This encodes CASSRRTGTGINEQFF.

The V call is TRBV7-9, the J call TRBJ2-2; TRBD2 agrees at 7 bases. V gave up 4 bases and J gave up 4 bases; unmatched junction bases: 6. Germline lookup yields CDR1 SEHNR and CDR2 FQNEAQ (reference sequence). The CDR3 runs to 15 residues. CDR3 sequence (DNA): TGTGCCAGCAGCTCCCTAGGCGGGGGCACCGGGGAGCTGTTTTTT. Its translation: CASSSLGGGTGELFF. Together with reference TRBV7-9 and TRBJ2-2, the CDR3 gives the full variable domain: DTGVSQNPRHKITKRGQNVTFRCDPISEHNRLYWYRQTLGQGPEFLTYFQNEAQLEKSRLLSDRFSAERPKGSFSTLEIQRTEQGDSAMYLCASSSLGGGTGELFFGEGSRLTVL.

V and J are TRBV6-5 and TRBJ1-4; TRBD1 might be the D (5 bases). CDR3 size: 13 residues. Trimming removed 10 bases at V and 6 bases at J, with 15 bases between. The V gene's germline CDR1 is MNHEY and CDR2 SVGAGI. The CDR3 DNA follows: TGTGCCACAAGGGGCAACGGCCATGAAAAACTGTTTTTT. Translated: CATRGNGHEKLFF.

This clone has ten or more counts. V is TRBV28 and J is TRBJ1-3; no definite D call. CDR3 length equals 15 residues. Trimming stripped 7 bases from V and 4 bases from J, with 17 bases between. Germline assignment: CDR1 MDHEN and CDR2 SYDVKM. CDR3 amino acids: CASTTRGFGGNTIYF. DNA of the CDR3: TGTGCCAGCACCACGCGGGGTTTTGGGGGAAACACCATATATTTT.

This clone appeared a single time. The chain carries TRBV5-4 and TRBJ2-1, with TRBD1 as a possible D gene (6 bases). From germline, CDR1 is SGHNT and CDR2 YYREEE (reference sequence). The CDR3 length is 15 residues. Deletions cut 0 bases from V and 6 bases from J, with 13 bases between. As DNA, the CDR3 is TGTGCCAGCAGCTTGGTAACAGGGCTAGGCAATGAGCAGTTCTTC. This translates into CASSLVTGLGNEQFF.

The V call is TRBV12-3 or TRBV12-4, the J call TRBJ2-3; tentative D call: TRBD1 (5 bases). This CDR3 region has 13 residues. The ends were cut back, 6 bases at V and 4 bases at J, with 11 bases in the middle. The CDR3 sequence is CASSRGAADTQYF. In DNA, the CDR3 is TGTGCCAGCAGCCGTGGGGCGGCAGATACGCAGTATTTT.

The chain uses TRBV5-1 and TRBJ2-7; 9 nucleotides align to TRBD2. The CDR3 consists of 15 residues. Germline V lookup: CDR1 SGHRS, CDR2 YFSETQ. V shed 1 base and J 2 bases; nucleotides not matched to a gene: 4. The CDR3 region has the DNA TGCGCCAGCAGCTTGCAGCGGGGGGTTGCCTACGAGCAGTACTTC. Translated: CASSLQRGVAYEQYF. The complete variable domain, with remaining parts taken from reference TRBV5-1 and TRBJ2-7, reads KAGVTQTPRYLIKTRGQQVTLSCSPISGHRSVSWYQQTPGQGLQFLFEYFSETQRNKGNFPGRFSGRQFSNSRSEMNVSTLELGDSALYLCASSLQRGVAYEQYFGPGTRLTVT.

This clone showed up many times. The rearrangement uses TRBV5-1 and TRBJ1-2; a weak D match, TRBD1 (5 bases). The germline V gene encodes CDR1 SGHRS and CDR2 YFSETQ. This CDR3 has 14 residues. Trimming pared 7 bases from V and 0 bases from J, leaving 13 bases between. CDR3 protein: CASGLDSPNYGYTF. The CDR3 nucleotides read TGCGCCAGCGGCCTCGACAGTCCTAACTATGGCTACACCTTC.

This sequence joins TRBV5-1 and TRBJ2-2, with no clear D. Germline assignment: CDR1 SGHRS and CDR2 YFSETQ. V was trimmed by 0 bases and J by 1 base, leaving 7 bases between them. The CDR3 runs to 15 residues. The CDR3 sequence: CASSLGSGNTGELFF. The CDR3 nucleotides are TGCGCCAGCAGCTTGGGGTCAGGGAACACCGGGGAGCTGTTTTTT. The entire variable domain, with the rest obtained from reference TRBV5-1 and TRBJ2-2, is as follows: KAGVTQTPRYLIKTRGQQVTLSCSPISGHRSVSWYQQTPGQGLQFLFEYFSETQRNKGNFPGRFSGRQFSNSRSEMNVSTLELGDSALYLCASSLGSGNTGELFFGEGSRLTVL.

V and J are TRBV4-3 and TRBJ2-4; TRBD1 might be the D (6 bases). Germline CDR1 and CDR2: LGHNA and YSLEER. V dropped 1 base and J dropped 0 bases, with 10 bases sitting between them. The length of the CDR3 is 16 residues. The CDR3: CASSQGTVLAKNIQYF. CDR3 nucleotides: TGCGCCAGCAGCCAAGGGACAGTACTAGCCAAAAACATTCAGTACTTC.

This clone was detected a few times. The chain joins TRBV2 to TRBJ2-5; D perhaps matches TRBD1 (5 bases). Between the trimmed V and J ends, which lost 2 bases and 2 bases, there was a span of 9 bases. Germline-derived CDR1 and CDR2 are SNHLY and FYNNEI. The CDR3 totals 14 residues. CDR3 DNA sequence: TGTGCCAGCAGTGAATGGGCAGGGCAAGAGACCCAGTACTTC. Translating gives CASSEWAGQETQYF. Full variable domain (rest looked up from reference TRBV2 and TRBJ2-5): EPEVTQTPSHQVTQMGQEVILRCVPISNHLYFYWYRQILGQKVEFLVSFYNNEISEKSEIFDDQFSVERPDGSNFTLKIRSTKLEDSAMYFCASSEWAGQETQYFGPGTRLLVL.

The V gene is TRBV7-2, the J gene TRBJ2-3, with 10 bases fitting TRBD2. The CDR3 contains 18 residues. V gave up 1 base and J gave up 1 base; unmatched junction bases: 8. CDR1 is SGHTA, CDR2 FQGNSA, per germline. The CDR3 nucleotides are TGTGCCAGCAGCTTAGGCATTGCTAGCGGGGGCCGCACAGATACGCAGTATTTT. Translated: CASSLGIASGGRTDTQYF.